A selection of T cell receptor beta chains follows, all from one sample in a study of tumor-infiltrating lymphocytes in localized non-small cell lung cancer. Repertoires were generated with immunoSEQ multiplex PCR, while TCRdb's copy carries only in-frame clones and drops some. This table holds more than 10,000 clones, approximately 85% found once. Sequencing input: uninvolved lung tissue not adjacent to the tumor. These receptors were taken from a human donor with non-small cell lung cancer. Each CDR3 is given with its conserved first and last residue. The D gene is left open where the match is weak. Clone size is shown for a subset of rows, as once, few, many or a class of expanded clone.

d_gene	abundance	v_gene	j_gene	CDR3aa	CDR3nt
NA	NA	TRBV5-1	TRBJ1-6	CASWRKHRSPLHF	TGCGCCAGCTGGCGCAAACATAGGTCACCCCTCCACTTT
NA	NA	TRBV15	TRBJ2-2	CATSRDQASLNTGELFF	TGTGCCACCAGCAGAGATCAGGCTAGCCTGAACACCGGGGAGCTGTTTTTT
TRBD1	NA	TRBV10-3	TRBJ1-1	CAISRTGPDRADTEAFF	TGTGCCATCAGTCGGACAGGCCCCGACAGGGCGGACACTGAAGCTTTCTTT
TRBD1	NA	TRBV5-8	TRBJ1-2	CASSLPRGRNYGYTF	TGTGCCAGCAGCTTGCCCAGGGGGCGTAACTATGGCTACACCTTC
NA	NA	TRBV6-1	TRBJ2-7	CASSPTRGASYEQYF	TGTGCCAGCAGTCCCACACGGGGGGCGTCCTACGAGCAGTACTTC
NA	NA	TRBV30	TRBJ2-3	CACLGDSTDTQYF	TGTGCCTGTTTGGGGGATTCCACAGATACGCAGTATTTT
NA	NA	TRBV6-5	TRBJ1-2	CASSWGGSSNYGYTF	TGTGCCAGCAGTTGGGGAGGAAGTTCCAACTATGGCTACACCTTC
NA	NA	TRBV14	TRBJ1-6	CASSQNRVGSPLHF	TGTGCCAGCAGCCAAAACAGGGTCGGTTCACCCCTCCACTTT
NA	NA	TRBV2	TRBJ2-7	CASSGVGGGYEQYF	TGTGCCAGCTCGGGGGTTGGGGGTGGCTACGAGCAGTACTTC
TRBD2	NA	TRBV5-6	TRBJ2-3	CASSLDQGGADTQYF	TGTGCCAGCAGCCTCGACCAGGGAGGGGCAGATACGCAGTATTTT
NA	NA	TRBV13	TRBJ2-7	CASSLAGVLSYEQYF	TGTGCCAGCAGCTTAGCGGGAGTACTCTCCTACGAGCAGTACTTC
NA	NA	TRBV4-2	TRBJ2-4	CASSQVGPDQNIQYF	TGTGCCAGCAGCCAAGTTGGACCAGACCAAAACATTCAGTACTTC
NA	NA	TRBV5-5	TRBJ2-3	CASSPPGVEFTDTQYF	TGTGCCAGCAGCCCGCCGGGAGTCGAGTTTACAGATACGCAGTATTTT
NA	NA	TRBV7-7	TRBJ1-1	CASSLSASFATLEAFF	TGTGCTAGCAGCTTAAGTGCCAGTTTCGCGACGTTAGAAGCTTTCTTT
NA	NA	TRBV5-1	TRBJ1-1	CASRTDRNTEAFF	TGCGCCAGCAGGACCGACAGGAACACTGAAGCTTTCTTT
NA	once	TRBV6-1	TRBJ2-1	CASSPREETEQFF	TGTGCCAGCAGCCCCAGGGAGGAAACTGAGCAGTTCTTC
NA	NA	TRBV6-5	TRBJ1-1	CASRGVENTEAFF	TGTGCCAGCAGGGGGGTGGAGAACACTGAAGCTTTCTTT
TRBD1	NA	TRBV5-4	TRBJ2-5	CASSRQGLYQETQYF	TGTGCCAGCAGCCGACAGGGGTTATACCAAGAGACCCAGTACTTC
NA	NA	TRBV5-1	TRBJ2-3	CASSSREADTQYF	TGCGCCAGCAGCTCCCGAGAGGCAGATACGCAGTATTTT
TRBD1	few	TRBV6-1	TRBJ1-4	CASSLDRVNEKLFF	TGTGCCAGCAGTCTGGACAGGGTTAATGAAAAACTGTTTTTT
NA	NA	TRBV5-1	TRBJ1-1	CASSLTGGNTEAFF	TGCGCCAGCAGCCTGACAGGAGGGAACACTGAAGCTTTCTTT
NA	NA	TRBV7-9	TRBJ2-3	CASSLAYRTDTQYF	TGTGCCAGCAGCTTAGCGTATCGTACAGATACGCAGTATTTT
TRBD1	NA	TRBV7-9	TRBJ2-6	CASSPRDRGFLAGANVLTF	TGTGCCAGCAGCCCACGGGACAGGGGGTTTCTTGCGGGGGCCAACGTCCTGACTTTC
NA	NA	TRBV30	TRBJ1-4	CAWEFSRTLFF	TGTGCCTGGGAGTTTTCGCGCACCCTGTTTTTT
NA	NA	TRBV7-9	TRBJ1-1	CASSPNRRENTEAFF	TGTGCCAGCAGCCCGAACCGAAGGGAGAACACTGAAGCTTTCTTT
NA	NA	TRBV28	TRBJ1-5	CASSLMGRSNQPQHF	TGTGCCAGCAGTTTAATGGGACGGAGCAATCAGCCCCAGCATTTT
NA	NA	TRBV6-1	TRBJ1-1	CASSESVTEAFF	TGTGCCAGCAGTGAGTCCGTAACTGAAGCTTTCTTT
TRBD2	once	TRBV5-1	TRBJ2-2	CASSHGVAGSYTGELFF	TGCGCCAGCAGCCACGGGGTAGCGGGATCTTACACCGGGGAGCTGTTTTTT
TRBD1	NA	TRBV30	TRBJ1-5	CAWSGDSQPQHF	TGTGCCTGGAGTGGGGACAGTCAGCCCCAGCATTTT
NA	NA	TRBV5-1	TRBJ2-3	CASSFRQDTDTQYF	TGCGCCAGCAGCTTTAGGCAGGACACAGATACGCAGTATTTT
TRBD1	NA	TRBV18	TRBJ1-1	CASSPGGQGSTEAFF	TGTGCCAGCTCACCTGGGGGACAGGGTAGCACTGAAGCTTTCTTT
NA	once	TRBV5-4	TRBJ1-5	CASSQQDSNQPQHF	TGTGCCAGCAGCCAGCAAGATAGCAATCAGCCCCAGCATTTT
NA	NA	TRBV13	TRBJ2-7	CASSLSNLGWNHEQYF	TGTGCCAGCAGCTTAAGTAACCTAGGATGGAACCACGAGCAGTACTTC
NA	NA	TRBV20-1	TRBJ2-1	CSASHYNEQFF	TGCAGTGCTAGCCACTACAATGAGCAGTTCTTC
TRBD1	NA	TRBV27	TRBJ2-7	CASRQGTDRNYPHEQYF	TGTGCCAGCAGACAGGGGACGGATAGGAATTATCCCCACGAGCAGTACTTC
NA	NA	TRBV30	TRBJ1-2	CAWSVYGSVGYTF	TGTGCCTGGAGTGTATACGGATCCGTAGGCTACACCTTC
NA	NA	TRBV6-5	TRBJ2-7	CASSRPGPYEQYF	TGTGCCAGCAGCAGACCAGGCCCCTACGAGCAGTACTTC
NA	NA	TRBV28	TRBJ2-7	CASSPSGADRIYEQYF	TGTGCCAGCAGTCCCTCCGGGGCTGACAGGATCTACGAGCAGTACTTC
NA	NA	TRBV18	TRBJ2-2	CASSPVIRTVAGELFF	TGTGCCAGCTCACCAGTTATCAGGACAGTGGCCGGGGAGCTGTTTTTT